The rows below give T cell receptor beta chains drawn from one sample of a study of control samples from healthy donors and cancer patients. Assay used: immunoSEQ multiplex PCR; TCRdb lists only in-frame clones, some missing. The data contain around 180,000 clones, approximately 91% of them seen just once; the ten biggest clones take up around 2%. The sequenced material came from blood. Source of these receptors: a middle-aged woman in good health. The CDR3 runs from the conserved cysteine through the conserved F or W. A D gene is named only where the DNA matches it firmly. Rows give clone size only sometimes, using once, few, many, or a class for an expanded clone.

clone size	CDR3 length	V gene	J gene	D gene	CDR3 protein	CDR3 DNA
NA	14	TRBV3-1/TRBV3-2	TRBJ2-5	NA	CASSPVAQRGTQYF	TGTGCCAGCAGCCCCGTCGCCCAGAGGGGGACCCAGTACTTC
NA	13	TRBV2	TRBJ1-2	TRBD1	CASSRDREDGYTF	TGTGCCAGCAGCCGGGACAGGGAAGATGGCTACACCTTC
NA	17	TRBV5-1	TRBJ2-3	TRBD2	CASSLASSGSFTDTQYF	TGCGCCAGCAGCTTGGCTTCTAGCGGGAGTTTCACAGATACGCAGTATTTT
NA	13	TRBV19	TRBJ2-5	NA	CASSITRGETQYF	TGTGCCAGTAGTATTACTCGCGGAGAGACCCAGTACTTC
NA	13	TRBV27	TRBJ1-4	NA	CASTTRQSEKLFF	TGTGCCAGCACCACGAGACAGAGTGAAAAACTGTTTTTT
NA	15	TRBV29-1	TRBJ1-1	NA	CSVENLGSENTEAFF	TGCAGCGTTGAAAATCTGGGCTCCGAGAACACTGAAGCTTTCTTT
NA	14	TRBV5-1	TRBJ1-3	NA	CASSFGSPGNTIYF	TGCGCCAGCAGCTTCGGCAGTCCCGGAAACACCATATATTTT
NA	14	TRBV2	TRBJ2-3	NA	CASSAPGSPDTQYF	TGTGCCAGCAGTGCCCCAGGGTCGCCAGATACGCAGTATTTT
once	15	TRBV19	TRBJ1-1	NA	CASSIRGSQNTEAFF	TGTGCCAGTAGTATAAGGGGGAGTCAGAACACTGAAGCTTTCTTT
few	14	TRBV19	TRBJ2-1	NA	CASSPGGDYNEQFF	TGTGCCAGTAGTCCGGGCGGGGACTACAATGAGCAGTTCTTC
NA	16	TRBV24-1	TRBJ2-1	NA	CATSDYLFGAANEQFF	TGTGCCACCAGTGACTACCTTTTTGGGGCGGCCAATGAGCAGTTCTTC
NA	16	TRBV4-1	TRBJ1-5	NA	CASSQVGGYSNQPQHF	TGCGCCAGCAGCCAAGTCGGAGGATATAGCAATCAGCCCCAGCATTTT
once	17	TRBV4-1	TRBJ2-7	TRBD2	CASSQETSGGGYYEQYF	TGCGCCAGCAGCCAAGAGACTAGCGGGGGGGGATACTACGAGCAGTACTTC
NA	16	TRBV5-6	TRBJ2-7	NA	CASSLGGQAYAEEQYF	TGTGCCAGCAGCTTGGGGGGCCAGGCCTATGCGGAAGAGCAGTACTTC
NA	14	TRBV6-2/TRBV6-3	TRBJ1-5	TRBD1	CASSHGQAGSPQHF	TGTGCCAGCAGTCACGGACAGGCCGGGAGCCCCCAGCATTTT
NA	16	TRBV24-1	TRBJ1-1	NA	CATSDPESEGNTEAFF	TGTGCCACCAGTGATCCGGAGAGCGAGGGGAACACTGAAGCTTTCTTT
NA	13	TRBV6-5	TRBJ2-1	NA	CASGTPPYNEQFF	TGTGCCTCGGGGACTCCACCTTACAATGAGCAGTTCTTC
NA	13	TRBV6-4	TRBJ1-1	NA	CASSEQGGTEAFF	TGTGCCAGCAGCGAGCAGGGAGGGACTGAAGCTTTCTTT
NA	15	TRBV6-5	TRBJ1-3	NA	CASRRVLSSGNTIYF	TGTGCCAGCAGGCGGGTCCTGAGCTCTGGAAACACCATATATTTT
once	16	TRBV6-1	TRBJ1-1	NA	CASSDLTGFMNTEAFF	TGTGCCAGCAGTGACCTTACAGGGTTCATGAACACTGAAGCTTTCTTT
NA	15	TRBV18	TRBJ2-7	TRBD2	CASSATSGVSYEQYF	TGTGCCAGCTCCGCGACTAGCGGGGTTTCCTACGAGCAGTACTTC
NA	13	TRBV7-8	TRBJ1-4	NA	CASSPPEDPKLFF	TGTGCCAGCAGTCCTCCCGAGGACCCAAAACTGTTTTTT
NA	12	TRBV5-8	TRBJ2-1	NA	CASSPLYNEQFF	TGTGCCAGCAGTCCTCTGTACAATGAGCAGTTCTTC
NA	13	TRBV7-9	TRBJ2-7	NA	CASSSVGAYEQYF	TGTGCCAGCAGTTCCGTCGGGGCCTACGAGCAGTACTTC
NA	13	TRBV7-8	TRBJ1-1	NA	CASSMDRNTEAFF	TGTGCCAGCAGCATGGACAGAAACACTGAAGCTTTCTTT
once	15	TRBV5-1	TRBJ2-1	NA	CASSLGGFSYNEQFF	TGCGCCAGCAGCTTGGGTGGGTTTTCCTACAATGAGCAGTTCTTC
NA	15	TRBV13	TRBJ1-1	NA	CASTLGRTEGTEAFF	TGTGCCAGCACCCTTGGTAGGACAGAGGGCACTGAAGCTTTCTTT
NA	17	TRBV16	TRBJ1-6	TRBD1	CASRPGTGSSYNSPLHF	TGTGCCAGCAGACCTGGGACAGGGAGCTCCTATAATTCACCCCTCCACTTT
NA	14	TRBV19	TRBJ2-1	NA	CASSNTGAYNEQFF	TGTGCCAGTAGTAACACGGGGGCCTACAATGAGCAGTTCTTC
NA	14	TRBV28	TRBJ1-3	NA	CASSRGSSGNTIYF	TGTGCCAGCAGCCGGGGGTCCTCTGGAAACACCATATATTTT
NA	13	TRBV6-5	TRBJ1-1	NA	CASSPGTYTEAFF	TGTGCCAGCAGTCCCGGGACATACACTGAAGCTTTCTTT
NA	13	TRBV14	TRBJ1-2	NA	CASSPGLQYGYTF	TGTGCCAGCAGCCCAGGACTGCAATATGGCTACACCTTC
NA	13	TRBV6-5	TRBJ1-1	NA	CASSTSGSTEAFF	TGTGCCAGCAGTACCTCAGGGAGCACTGAAGCTTTCTTT
NA	15	TRBV11-2	TRBJ2-4	NA	CASSLRTGGENIQYF	TGTGCCAGCAGCTTACGCACAGGGGGGGAAAACATTCAGTACTTC
NA	14	TRBV19	TRBJ1-5	NA	CASSLEGSNQPQHF	TGTGCCAGTAGCCTGGAGGGGAGCAATCAGCCCCAGCATTTT
once	13	TRBV7-9	TRBJ1-4	NA	CASSSWANEKLFF	TGTGCCAGCAGCTCTTGGGCTAATGAAAAACTGTTTTTT
NA	16	TRBV19	TRBJ1-6	TRBD1	CASSSLSGTGNSPLHF	TGTGCCAGTAGTTCGCTCTCCGGGACAGGAAATTCACCCCTCCACTTT
NA	18	TRBV27	TRBJ2-1	TRBD2	CASSLLLGSPGGYNEQFF	TGTGCCAGCAGTTTATTATTAGGGTCTCCGGGGGGCTACAATGAGCAGTTCTTC
NA	17	TRBV14	TRBJ1-2	TRBD1	CASSQDSWDSYNYGYTF	TGTGCCAGCAGCCAAGATTCGTGGGACAGCTATAACTATGGCTACACCTTC
NA	15	TRBV11-2	TRBJ2-3	TRBD1	CASSLGQGARDTQYF	TGTGCCAGCAGCTTAGGCCAGGGGGCCAGAGATACGCAGTATTTT
NA	15	TRBV14	TRBJ1-4	NA	CASSPVGEGIEKLFF	TGTGCCAGCAGCCCCGTAGGGGAGGGTATCGAAAAACTGTTTTTT
once	13	TRBV6-5	TRBJ1-1	NA	CASSSGLLGAAFF	TGTGCCAGCAGCTCTGGACTGTTGGGCGCAGCTTTCTTT
NA	15	TRBV4-1	TRBJ2-2	NA	CASRGGDRDTGELFF	TGCGCCAGCAGAGGCGGGGACAGAGACACCGGGGAGCTGTTTTTT
NA	16	TRBV24-1	TRBJ2-2	NA	CATSDFGPGNTGELFF	TGTGCCACCAGTGATTTTGGACCGGGGAACACCGGGGAGCTGTTTTTT
NA	18	TRBV13	TRBJ2-2	TRBD2	CASSPTGTSGGAAGELFF	TGTGCCAGCAGTCCGACCGGGACTAGCGGGGGGGCCGCCGGGGAGCTGTTTTTT